A selection of T cell receptor beta chains follows, all from one sample in a study of blood T cell repertoires in COVID-19. The protocol was immunoSEQ multiplex PCR, while the TCRdb copy is restricted to in-frame clones and leaves out a portion. The top ten hold roughly 10% of the sample, which has under 250,000 clones, more than 65% seen once. Sequenced: peripheral blood. The source is a man over 45 with active or convalescent COVID-19. The CDR3 runs from the conserved cysteine through the conserved F or W. Each record gives: CDR3 DNA, CDR3 protein, V gene, clone size, D gene, J gene. D genes are given only for firm matches. Size values are once, few and many counts, or a class for expanded clones, and some rows have none.

TGTGCCAGCAGCTTAGTAGGAGAGAACACTGAAGCTTTCTTT | CASSLVGENTEAFF | TRBV7-9 | . | . | TRBJ1-1
TGCAGTGCTAGGGGACAACGCGAGCAGTACTTC | CSARGQREQYF | TRBV20-1 | . | . | TRBJ2-7
TGCGCCAGCAGTATAGGAGGCACTAATGAAAAACTGTTTTTT | CASSIGGTNEKLFF | TRBV5-1 | . | . | TRBJ1-4
TGTGCCAGCAGCCTCACTAGCGCATCCTACGAGCAGTACTTC | CASSLTSASYEQYF | TRBV7-2 | . | TRBD2 | TRBJ2-7
TGTGCCAGCTCACCAAACCAGGGGGCCCACGAGCAGTACTTC | CASSPNQGAHEQYF | TRBV18 | . | TRBD1 | TRBJ2-7
TGTGCCAGCAGCTTGTCTAGCGGGAGAACCTACGAGCAGTACTTC | CASSLSSGRTYEQYF | TRBV7-2 | . | TRBD2 | TRBJ2-7
TGCGCCACAGCCCCCAACCCTGGGGGGGAGCAGTACTTC | CATAPNPGGEQYF | TRBV5-1 | . | . | TRBJ2-7
TGTGCCAGCAGTGAATCTCTCGGCGGGAGTGCGGATACGCAGTATTTT | CASSESLGGSADTQYF | TRBV2 | many | TRBD2 | TRBJ2-3
TGTGCCAGCAGTTACTCGATCTCTGCAGGGGGCGAGCAGTACTTC | CASSYSISAGGEQYF | TRBV6-6 | . | TRBD1 | TRBJ2-7
TGTGCCAGCACCCTTCCCGGGGGGGCCAACGTCCTGACTTTC | CASTLPGGANVLTF | TRBV7-3 | few | . | TRBJ2-6
TGTGCCAGCAGCTTGGATATGCAGGGGCTCGGCGGCTACACCTTC | CASSLDMQGLGGYTF | TRBV5-5 | . | . | TRBJ1-2
TGTGCCAGCAGCCCCACCGGGACAGGGGGCCGGGAGCTGTTTTTT | CASSPTGTGGRELFF | TRBV28 | . | TRBD1 | TRBJ2-2
TGCGCCAGCAGCCAAGCGGACCCCCGCGGGTCTGGAAACACCATATATTTT | CASSQADPRGSGNTIYF | TRBV4-3 | once | . | TRBJ1-3
TGTGCCAGCAGCCAAGAGGGAGGGAGCGGCACTGAAGCTTTCTTT | CASSQEGGSGTEAFF | TRBV4-2 | few | . | TRBJ1-1
TGTGCCAGCAGCCCCGCCGGGACTCTTGCCTACGAGCAGTACTTC | CASSPAGTLAYEQYF | TRBV11-2 | once | . | TRBJ2-7
TGTGCCAGCACGGGACAGTCTGGAGCAACTGAAGCTTTCTTT | CASTGQSGATEAFF | TRBV28 | . | TRBD1 | TRBJ1-1
TGCGCCAGCAGCTTCCAGGGAAGGGAGACCCAGTACTTC | CASSFQGRETQYF | TRBV5-1 | . | . | TRBJ2-5
TGTGCCAGCAGTAGGGACAGGGGCATGAACACTGAAGCTTTCTTT | CASSRDRGMNTEAFF | TRBV6-5 | once | TRBD1 | TRBJ1-1
TGTGCCAGCAGGGACCCGACAGGGGGGTTCTACGAGCAGTACTTC | CASRDPTGGFYEQYF | TRBV6-5 | . | TRBD1 | TRBJ2-7
TGTGCCAGCGGCCAGGGGAACACTGAAGCTTTCTTT | CASGQGNTEAFF | TRBV7-3 | . | . | TRBJ1-1
TGCAGCGTTGCTCCCTATGGCTACACCTTC | CSVAPYGYTF | TRBV29-1 | . | . | TRBJ1-2
TGTGCCAGCAGTGGACAGGGCCATGGCTACACCTTC | CASSGQGHGYTF | TRBV6-2/TRBV6-3 | once | TRBD1 | TRBJ1-2
TGTGCCAGCAGCCGCAGGGGGGACTATGGCTACACCTTC | CASSRRGDYGYTF | TRBV5-5 | . | TRBD1 | TRBJ1-2
TGTGCCACCAGCCCGTGGACTAGCGGGAGGCTAGAGACCCAGTACTTC | CATSPWTSGRLETQYF | TRBV15 | . | TRBD2 | TRBJ2-5
TGTGCCAGCAGCCAAGATTTGGGGGGGCTTCAGCCCCAGCATTTT | CASSQDLGGLQPQHF | TRBV3-1/TRBV3-2 | . | . | TRBJ1-5
TGTGCCAGCAGCTTCCTCGGGACAGGTCACGGGGAGCTGTTTTTT | CASSFLGTGHGELFF | TRBV7-2 | few | TRBD1 | TRBJ2-2
TGCGCCAGCAGCCAAGAAGACAGGGAAGGGGCTGAAGCTTTCTTT | CASSQEDREGAEAFF | TRBV4-3 | . | TRBD1 | TRBJ1-1
TGTGCCAGCAGGCCCCCCGGGACAGGGTCTGGCTACACCTTC | CASRPPGTGSGYTF | TRBV6-5 | once | TRBD1 | TRBJ1-2
TGTGCCAGCAGTTCCGGGACAGCCATTAATGAAAAACTGTTTTTT | CASSSGTAINEKLFF | TRBV28 | . | TRBD1 | TRBJ1-4
TGTGCCAGCAGTTTTTCCCCTTCCGCAGGGCGCCGGGAAAAACTGTTTTTT | CASSFSPSAGRREKLFF | TRBV28 | . | . | TRBJ1-4
TGTGCCAGTAGTATGCTATTCGGGGGGCCGGGCACTGAAGCTTTCTTT | CASSMLFGGPGTEAFF | TRBV19 | . | . | TRBJ1-1
TGTGCCAGCAGTGTTACTAGCGGTCCCACCTACGAGCAGTACTTC | CASSVTSGPTYEQYF | TRBV2 | . | TRBD2 | TRBJ2-7
TGTGCCAGCAGCCCGCAGAAAGCGGAGACCCAGTACTTC | CASSPQKAETQYF | TRBV5-4 | . | . | TRBJ2-5
TGCGCCAGCAGCTCCCTACAGGGGGCGGGAGAAAAACTGTTTTTT | CASSSLQGAGEKLFF | TRBV5-1 | . | TRBD1 | TRBJ1-4
TGTGCCAGCAGCTTAGCAGGCAGGGGGCCCGGGGAGCTGTTTTTT | CASSLAGRGPGELFF | TRBV7-9 | . | TRBD1 | TRBJ2-2
TGCGCCAGCAATGGTGGTGGTGACTCTGGGGGGGAGCAGTACTTC | CASNGGGDSGGEQYF | TRBV5-1 | . | . | TRBJ2-7
TGTGCCACCCGGGACACCAATCAGCCCCAGCATTTT | CATRDTNQPQHF | TRBV19 | few | . | TRBJ1-5
TGCAGCGGACAGGGGTCGGAAGCTTTCTTT | CSGQGSEAFF | TRBV29-1 | . | TRBD1 | TRBJ1-1
TGCAGTGCTAGTCTCCAGCGGTTCTACAATGAGCAGTTCTTC | CSASLQRFYNEQFF | TRBV20-1 | . | . | TRBJ2-1
TGTGCCAGCAGCACCCCCCCGGCGCGGCTAGACACTGAAGCTTTCTTT | CASSTPPARLDTEAFF | TRBV11-1 | . | . | TRBJ1-1
TGTGCCAGCAGCGGGACTAGCGGGAGTTTAGCCGGGGAGCTGTTTTTT | CASSGTSGSLAGELFF | TRBV9 | . | TRBD2 | TRBJ2-2
TGCGCCAGCAGCCCGGACAGGGCGGAAACCGGGGAGCTGTTTTTT | CASSPDRAETGELFF | TRBV5-1 | many | TRBD1 | TRBJ2-2
TGCGCCAGCAGCCAACGACCGCGGACTAGCGGGTCGACGGATACGCAGTATTTT | CASSQRPRTSGSTDTQYF | TRBV4-3 | . | TRBD2 | TRBJ2-3
TGTGCCAGCAGCCAGTACGGGGGGGCGAGCTACAATGAGCAGTTCTTC | CASSQYGGASYNEQFF | TRBV7-3 | . | TRBD2 | TRBJ2-1
TGTGCCAGTAGTATGCTGGGCCGGGACAGGGGATATCTGAACACTGAAGCTTTCTTT | CASSMLGRDRGYLNTEAFF | TRBV19 | . | TRBD1 | TRBJ1-1
TGCGCCAGCAGCTTGTCGTCGGGGGGCTCCTACAATGAGCAGTTCTTC | CASSLSSGGSYNEQFF | TRBV5-1 | . | TRBD2 | TRBJ2-1
TGTGCCAGCAGCGTATCTACTTCGGCGGGAGGTAGTACTGAGCAGTTCTTC | CASSVSTSAGGSTEQFF | TRBV9 | . | TRBD2 | TRBJ2-1
TGTGCCACCAGTGATAAACTAGGCGGGAGCAGGGAGCAGTTCTTC | CATSDKLGGSREQFF | TRBV24-1 | . | TRBD2 | TRBJ2-1
TGTGCCAGCAGCCCTATCGGGGGGGCCGTAGAGACCCAGTACTTC | CASSPIGGAVETQYF | TRBV14 | . | TRBD2 | TRBJ2-5
TGTGCCACCAGTGATTCCTCGGACAGACCCTACGAGCAGTACTTC | CATSDSSDRPYEQYF | TRBV24-1 | once | . | TRBJ2-7
TGTGCCAGCAGTTCCCCCTGGGAGGGCAATGAGCAGTTCTTC | CASSSPWEGNEQFF | TRBV7-9 | . | TRBD2 | TRBJ2-1
TGTGCCATCAAGCCCGATAGGTTTTCGGACAGGTCTCGTGGCTACACCTTC | CAIKPDRFSDRSRGYTF | TRBV10-3 | . | TRBD1 | TRBJ1-2
TGTGCCAGCAGTTTCAGGGGTGGCTACACCTTC | CASSFRGGYTF | TRBV28 | few | . | TRBJ1-2
TGTGCCAGCAGCACCCCTCTGGGGGGTAATGGCTACACCTTC | CASSTPLGGNGYTF | TRBV13 | few | . | TRBJ1-2
TGTGCCAGCTCACGGGGACTAGCGGGGGTCACAGATACGCAGTATTTT | CASSRGLAGVTDTQYF | TRBV18 | . | TRBD2 | TRBJ2-3